These 3 T cell receptor beta chains share one sample of origin, sequenced in a study of CD4 T cell repertoires in COVID-19. Libraries were prepared by immunoSEQ multiplex PCR; TCRdb keeps only in-frame clonotypes and omits some of them. Of around 7,800 clones in the sample, about 85% are singletons; the top ten hold around 2.1%. No culture step preceded sequencing of the ex vivo isolated memory T cells. This sample comprised effector memory CD4+ T cells from blood, obtained before the COVID-19 pandemic. The receptor source for this set is a human donor who had COVID-19.

The CDR3 region has the DNA TGTGCCAGCAGCTCATTTTCACCGGGGACAGGGAAATTGGATGAGCAGTTCTTC. Translating gives CASSSFSPGTGKLDEQFF. The V gene is TRBV7-9, the J gene TRBJ2-1, with 9 bases that match TRBD1. The germline CDR1 and CDR2 sequences are SEHNR and FQNEAQ (reference sequence). The CDR3 covers 18 residues. Trimming cost V 4 bases and J 8 bases; bases outside gene matches: 18.

V gene TRBV6-5 combines with J gene TRBJ2-5, with D possibly being TRBD2 (5 bases). V shed 3 bases and J shed 1 base, with 12 bases lying between them. The CDR3 covers 15 residues. CDR1 is MNHEY, CDR2 SVGAGI, per germline. CDR3 amino acids: CASSYNGLRQETQYF. The CDR3 bases are TGTGCCAGCAGTTATAATGGACTCCGCCAAGAGACCCAGTACTTC.

The V call is TRBV6-5, the J call TRBJ1-3; 7 bases line up with TRBD1. Trimming took 4 bases from V and 0 from J; bases not matched to a gene: 6. Germline CDR1 MNHEY, CDR2 SVGAGI. This CDR3 has 16 amino acids. The CDR3 region is CASSWGTASSGNTIYF. The CDR3 nucleotides read TGTGCCAGCAGTTGGGGGACAGCGAGCTCTGGAAACACCATATATTTT.